Given below is one TCR beta chain in context. Its antigen has not been determined. No per-base quality is available; no much larger clone lies one base away. In the germline V gene, CDR1 corresponds to SGHTA and CDR2 to FQGNSA. Including cysteine and phenylalanine, the CDR3 has 15 amino acids. Only the CDR3 DNA is retained, 45 bases long and in frame from the first base. V has 4 bases trimmed and J has 6 bases trimmed; junction bases matching no gene number 11. For the CD8 naive samples, CD45RO-negative cells were positively selected for CCR7, yielding a CD45RA+CCR7+ population from which TemRA cells were excluded. Donors were healthy HIV-negative adults with no recently reported acute infections or vaccinations. Every donor was a Caucasian adult residing in Nashville, Tennessee, USA. Blood was obtained by leukapheresis, after which PBMCs were separated by Ficoll-Histopaque density gradient centrifugation and cryopreserved in liquid nitrogen vapor phase. Analytical flow cytometry was used to check the purity and quantity of every magnetically sorted T cell population. Each sorted fraction had its genomic DNA isolated and then quantified by UV absorbance on a Nanodrop 2000c.

This record belongs to a study of shared clonotypes between healthy human individuals (TCRdb year 2020). Notes on the research overall: The cohort comprised a couple of women and a few men aged 18 to 49 years. For each donor, three plates each were used for CD4 naive and CD4 memory, two plates were used for CD8 naive, and one plate was used for CD8 memory. To estimate repertoire size and how much clonotypes are shared between individuals, the study performed deep sequencing of blood TCR repertoires from 4 to 6 healthy adults. To increase sequencing depth and limit assay-specific biases, different laboratories used diverse techniques to prepare libraries and sequence TCR repertoires. Per donor, leukapheresis produced somewhere between about 0.94 and 9 billion PBMCs. General conclusions and limits of the study: Pairwise subsampling led to the expectation that sequencing depth would affect the degree of clonotype sharing among donors. Estimated clonotype richness was generally larger for naive than for memory subsets. When a handful of donors were compared, the shared fraction of clonotypes was about 5% for naive CD4, less than 4% for naive CD8, roughly 2.5% for memory CD4, and 0.4% for memory CD8. The small number of donors limited the genetic and exposure-history diversity represented. Sampling was restricted to blood, and TCR repertoires in tissue are likely to differ from TCR repertoires in blood. Compared with non-shared clonotypes, clonotypes shared by all four sorted-subset donors had higher generation probabilities. Even with the large sequencing depth, rarefaction of the sorted-subset datasets indicated that sequencing was incomplete.

TCR CDR3 regions were amplified from genomic DNA by multiplex PCR using the deep immunoSEQ assay. Extracted genomic DNA from each cell subset was spread evenly across all wells of several immunoSEQ 96-well plates, with each plate serving as a replicate. For sorted subsets, approximately 210 ng genomic DNA, equal to 25,000 to 35,000 T cell genomes, was loaded into each replicate PCR. Purified libraries were quantified with a Qubit 3.0 fluorometer, sized on a Bioanalyzer 2100, and re-quantified with the KAPA Library Quantification kit. Each immunoSEQ 96-well plate was sequenced on its own single-read 150-cycle Illumina NextSeq 550 flow cell. The source study handled its data this way. The immunoSEQ output contained only junctional sequences without quality scores, so filtering could not match that applied to full-length reads. To assign V/J genes and CDR3, sequences were annotated against IMGT germline references using PyIR, a Python wrapper for IgBLAST v1.9. Reads were removed for weak V/J assignments (E-value above 1e-6), missing CDR3, stop codons, out-of-frame junctions, or ambiguous translated residues. A V3J clonotype was defined by an identical inferred V gene, J gene, and CDR3 amino acid sequence. To compute the percentage overlap between repertoires, the number of shared unique clonotypes was divided by the size of the smaller repertoire. Richness of each repertoire was evaluated using RTK rarefaction, the Chao1 estimator, and Recon v2.1 estimates of unobserved clonotypes. Generation probabilities were computed with OLGA for all TCRbeta clonotypes obtained by the gDNA method from several donors. Imported from immuneACCESS, the table was reduced by TCRdb to in-frame sequences with V and J called. These copies leave out some clones; in studies compared against another copy, an unresolved V gene accounts for under half, and the cause of the remainder is not known. The D gene and trimming were derived from the DNA, and the V and J assignments and clone size from that table. The sample table holds some 2,100,000 clones, of which 85% to 95% were seen once. Jointly, the top ten make up 1.5% to 2% of the sample.

Sequencing used naive CD8+ T cells from PBMCs. The sample's cell subset or site label is to be understood as: CD45RA+CCR7+. The TCR comes from a man younger than 35 in good health. Some clones in this sample may be carry-over from other donors' samples. The chain links TRBV7-2 with TRBJ2-7; TRBD2 aligns with 8 central bases. The DNA reads as follows: TGTGCCAGCAGCTCCGCGGGGAGCGGGAGCCCCGAGCAGTACTTC. Its translation reads: CASSSAGSGSPEQYF.